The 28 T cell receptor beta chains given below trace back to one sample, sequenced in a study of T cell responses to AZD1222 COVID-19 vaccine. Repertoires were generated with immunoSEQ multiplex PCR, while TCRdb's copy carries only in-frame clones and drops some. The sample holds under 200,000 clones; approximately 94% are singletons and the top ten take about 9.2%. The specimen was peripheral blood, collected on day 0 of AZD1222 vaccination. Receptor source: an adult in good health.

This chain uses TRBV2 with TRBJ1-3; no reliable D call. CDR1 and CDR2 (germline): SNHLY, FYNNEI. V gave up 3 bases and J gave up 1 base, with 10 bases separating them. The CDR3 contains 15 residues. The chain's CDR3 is CASSDQTVSGNTIYF. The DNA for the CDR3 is TGTGCCAGCAGTGACCAGACGGTGTCTGGAAACACCATATATTTT.

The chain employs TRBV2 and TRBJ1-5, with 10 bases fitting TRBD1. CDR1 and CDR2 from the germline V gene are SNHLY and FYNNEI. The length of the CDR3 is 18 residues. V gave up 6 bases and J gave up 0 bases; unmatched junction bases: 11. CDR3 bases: TGTGCCAGCAGATTACCCAGTGGACAGGGGGATAGCAATCAGCCCCAGCATTTT. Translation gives CASRLPSGQGDSNQPQHF.

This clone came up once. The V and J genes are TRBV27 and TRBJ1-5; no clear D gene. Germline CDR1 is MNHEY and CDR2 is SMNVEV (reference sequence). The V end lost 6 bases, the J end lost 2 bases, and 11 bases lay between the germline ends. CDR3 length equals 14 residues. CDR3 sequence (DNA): TGTGCCAGCAGACTGACGGGTCGCAATCAGCCCCAGCATTTT. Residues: CASRLTGRNQPQHF.

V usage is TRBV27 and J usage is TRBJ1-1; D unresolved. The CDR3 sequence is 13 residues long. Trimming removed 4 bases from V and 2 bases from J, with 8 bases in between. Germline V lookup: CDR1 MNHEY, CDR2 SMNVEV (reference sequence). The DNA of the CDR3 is TGTGCCAGCAGTTATAGAGTAAACACTGAAGCTTTCTTT. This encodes CASSYRVNTEAFF.

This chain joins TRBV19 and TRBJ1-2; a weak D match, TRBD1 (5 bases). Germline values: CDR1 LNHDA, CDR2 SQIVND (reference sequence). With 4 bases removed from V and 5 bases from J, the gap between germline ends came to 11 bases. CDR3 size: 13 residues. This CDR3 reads CASSKRGVYGYTF. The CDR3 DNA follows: TGTGCCAGTAGTAAGAGAGGGGTTTATGGCTACACCTTC.

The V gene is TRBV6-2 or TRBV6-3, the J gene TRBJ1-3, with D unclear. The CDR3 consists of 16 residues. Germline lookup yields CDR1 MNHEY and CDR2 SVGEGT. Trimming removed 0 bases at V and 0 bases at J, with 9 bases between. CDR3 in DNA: TGTGCCAGCAGTTACTCGGCGGAAGACTCTGGAAACACCATATATTTT. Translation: CASSYSAEDSGNTIYF.

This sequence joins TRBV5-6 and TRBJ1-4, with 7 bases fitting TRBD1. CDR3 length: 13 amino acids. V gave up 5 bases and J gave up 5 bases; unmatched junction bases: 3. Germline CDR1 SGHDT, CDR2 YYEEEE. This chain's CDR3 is CASSWGQNEKLFF. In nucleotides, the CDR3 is TGTGCCAGCAGTTGGGGACAGAATGAAAAACTGTTTTTT.

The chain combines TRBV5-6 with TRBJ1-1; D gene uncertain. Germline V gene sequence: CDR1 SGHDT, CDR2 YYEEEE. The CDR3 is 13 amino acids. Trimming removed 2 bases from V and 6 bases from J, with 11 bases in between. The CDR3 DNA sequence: TGTGCCAGCAGCTTAGGACCTCACGCTGAAGCTTTCTTT. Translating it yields CASSLGPHAEAFF.

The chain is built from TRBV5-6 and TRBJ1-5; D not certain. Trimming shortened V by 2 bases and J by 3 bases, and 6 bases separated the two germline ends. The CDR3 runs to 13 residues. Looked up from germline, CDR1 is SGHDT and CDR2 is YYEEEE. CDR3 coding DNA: TGTGCCAGCAGCTTTAATCCCAATCAGCCCCAGCATTTT. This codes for CASSFNPNQPQHF.

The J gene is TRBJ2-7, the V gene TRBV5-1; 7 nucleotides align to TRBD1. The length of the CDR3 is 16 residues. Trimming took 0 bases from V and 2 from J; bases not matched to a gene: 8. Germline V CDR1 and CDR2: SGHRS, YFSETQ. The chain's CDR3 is CASSLARDRVTYEQYF. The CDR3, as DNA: TGCGCCAGCAGCTTGGCAAGAGACAGGGTTACCTACGAGCAGTACTTC. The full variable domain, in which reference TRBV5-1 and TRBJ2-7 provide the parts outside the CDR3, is KAGVTQTPRYLIKTRGQQVTLSCSPISGHRSVSWYQQTPGQGLQFLFEYFSETQRNKGNFPGRFSGRQFSNSRSEMNVSTLELGDSALYLCASSLARDRVTYEQYFGPGTRLTVT.

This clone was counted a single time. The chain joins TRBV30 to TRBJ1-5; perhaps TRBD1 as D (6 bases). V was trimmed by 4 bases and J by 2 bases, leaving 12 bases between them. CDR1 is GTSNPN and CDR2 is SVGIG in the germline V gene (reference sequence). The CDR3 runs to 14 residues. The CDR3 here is CAWNGGGGNQPQHF. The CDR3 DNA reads TGTGCCTGGAATGGAGGGGGAGGCAATCAGCCCCAGCATTTT.

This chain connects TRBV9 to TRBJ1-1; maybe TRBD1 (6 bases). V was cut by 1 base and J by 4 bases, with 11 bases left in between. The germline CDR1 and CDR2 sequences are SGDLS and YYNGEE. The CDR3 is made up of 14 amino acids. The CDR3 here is CASSVLGAGTEAFF. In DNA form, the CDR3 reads TGTGCCAGCAGCGTATTGGGGGCGGGCACTGAAGCTTTCTTT.

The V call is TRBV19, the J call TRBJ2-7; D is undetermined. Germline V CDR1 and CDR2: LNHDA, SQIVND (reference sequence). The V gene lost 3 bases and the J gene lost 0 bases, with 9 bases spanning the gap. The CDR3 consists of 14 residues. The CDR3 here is CASSMRWTSYEQYF. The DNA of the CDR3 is TGTGCCAGTAGTATGCGGTGGACCTCCTACGAGCAGTACTTC. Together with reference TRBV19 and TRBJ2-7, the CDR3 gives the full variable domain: DGGITQSPKYLFRKEGQNVTLSCEQNLNHDAMYWYRQDPGQGLRLIYYSQIVNDFQKGDIAEGYSVSREKKESFPLTVTSAQKNPTAFYLCASSMRWTSYEQYFGPGTRLTVT.

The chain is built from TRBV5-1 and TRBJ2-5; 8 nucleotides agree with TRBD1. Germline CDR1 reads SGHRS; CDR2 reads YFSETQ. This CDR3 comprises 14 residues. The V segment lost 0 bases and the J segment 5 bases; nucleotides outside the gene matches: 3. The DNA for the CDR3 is TGCGCCAGCAGCTTGGGGACAGGGAGGGAGACCCAGTACTTC. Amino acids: CASSLGTGRETQYF.

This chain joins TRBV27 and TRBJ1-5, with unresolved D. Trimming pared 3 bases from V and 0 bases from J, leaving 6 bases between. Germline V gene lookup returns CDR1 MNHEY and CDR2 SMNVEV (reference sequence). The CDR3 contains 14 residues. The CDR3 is CASSFGYSNQPQHF. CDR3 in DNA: TGTGCCAGCAGTTTTGGGTATAGCAATCAGCCCCAGCATTTT.

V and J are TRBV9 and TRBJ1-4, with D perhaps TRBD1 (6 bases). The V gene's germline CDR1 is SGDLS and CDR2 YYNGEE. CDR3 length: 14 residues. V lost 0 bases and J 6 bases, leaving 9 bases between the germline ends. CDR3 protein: CASSVAGGDEKLFF. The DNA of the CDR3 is TGTGCCAGCAGCGTAGCGGGGGGCGATGAAAAACTGTTTTTT.

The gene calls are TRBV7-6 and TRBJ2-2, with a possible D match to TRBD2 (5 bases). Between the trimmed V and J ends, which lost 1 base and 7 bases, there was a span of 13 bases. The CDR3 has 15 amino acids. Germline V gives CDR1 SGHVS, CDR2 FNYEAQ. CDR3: CASSLETRAFGELFF. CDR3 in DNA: TGTGCCAGCAGCTTAGAGACGAGGGCCTTCGGGGAGCTGTTTTTT.

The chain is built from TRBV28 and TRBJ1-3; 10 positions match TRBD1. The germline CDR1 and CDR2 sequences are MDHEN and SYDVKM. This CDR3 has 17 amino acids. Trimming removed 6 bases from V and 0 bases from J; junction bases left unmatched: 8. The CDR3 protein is CASSRRQGAFSGNTIYF. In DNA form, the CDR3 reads TGTGCCAGCAGCCGGAGACAGGGGGCCTTCTCTGGAAACACCATATATTTT.

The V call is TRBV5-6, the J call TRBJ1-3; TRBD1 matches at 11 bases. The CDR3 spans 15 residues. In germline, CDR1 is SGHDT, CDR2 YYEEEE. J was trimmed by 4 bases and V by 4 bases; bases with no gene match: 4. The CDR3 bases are TGTGCCAGCAGCCTGGGACAGGGGGGGGGAAACACCATATATTTT. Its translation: CASSLGQGGGNTIYF. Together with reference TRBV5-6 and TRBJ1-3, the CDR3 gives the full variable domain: DAGVTQSPTHLIKTRGQQVTLRCSPKSGHDTVSWYQQALGQGPQFIFQYYEEEERQRGNFPDRFSGHQFPNYSSELNVNALLLGDSALYLCASSLGQGGGNTIYFGEGSWLTVV.

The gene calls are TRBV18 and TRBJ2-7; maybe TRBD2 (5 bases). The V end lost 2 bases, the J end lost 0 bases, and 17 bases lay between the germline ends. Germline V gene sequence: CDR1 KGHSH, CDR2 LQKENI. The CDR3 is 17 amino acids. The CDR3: CASSPGRSGISSYEQYF. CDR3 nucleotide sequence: TGTGCCAGCTCACCAGGTCGGTCCGGGATATCCTCCTACGAGCAGTACTTC.

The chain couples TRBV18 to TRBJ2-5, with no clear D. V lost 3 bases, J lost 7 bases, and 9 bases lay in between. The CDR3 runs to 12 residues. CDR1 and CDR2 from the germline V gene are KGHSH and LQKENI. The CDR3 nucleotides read TGTGCCAGCTCACCGGGCCCAGGGACCCAGTACTTC. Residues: CASSPGPGTQYF.

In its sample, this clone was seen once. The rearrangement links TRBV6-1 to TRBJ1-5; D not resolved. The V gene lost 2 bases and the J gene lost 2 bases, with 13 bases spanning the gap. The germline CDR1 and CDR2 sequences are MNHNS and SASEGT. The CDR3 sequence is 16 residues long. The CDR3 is CASSESLGLGNQPQHF. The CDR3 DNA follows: TGTGCCAGCAGTGAAAGCCTGGGGTTGGGCAATCAGCCCCAGCATTTT.

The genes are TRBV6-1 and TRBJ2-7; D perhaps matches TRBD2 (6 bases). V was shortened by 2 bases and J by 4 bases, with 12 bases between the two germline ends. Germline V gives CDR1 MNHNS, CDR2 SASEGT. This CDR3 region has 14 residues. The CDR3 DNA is TGTGCCAGCAGTGAACTGGGGGGATCTTACGAGCAGTACTTC. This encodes CASSELGGSYEQYF.

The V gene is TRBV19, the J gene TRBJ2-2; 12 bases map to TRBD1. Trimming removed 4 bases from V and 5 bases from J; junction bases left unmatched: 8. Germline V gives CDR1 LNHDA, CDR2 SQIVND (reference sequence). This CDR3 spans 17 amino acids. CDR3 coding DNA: TGTGCCAGTAGTAAGCGCCGGGACAGGGGGCGAACCGGGGAGCTGTTTTTT. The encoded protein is CASSKRRDRGRTGELFF.

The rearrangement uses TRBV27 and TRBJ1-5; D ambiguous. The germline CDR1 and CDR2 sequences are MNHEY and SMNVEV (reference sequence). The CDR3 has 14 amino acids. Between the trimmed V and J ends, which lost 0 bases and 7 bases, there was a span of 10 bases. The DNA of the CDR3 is TGTGCCAGCAGTTTATCGGGGAACGAGCAGCCCCAGCATTTT. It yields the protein CASSLSGNEQPQHF.

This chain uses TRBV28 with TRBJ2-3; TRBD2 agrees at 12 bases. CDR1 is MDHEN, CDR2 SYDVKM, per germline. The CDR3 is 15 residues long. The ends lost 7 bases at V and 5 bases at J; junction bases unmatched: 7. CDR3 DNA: TGTGCCAGCAACTCCCTAGCGGGAGGGCAAGATACGCAGTATTTT. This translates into CASNSLAGGQDTQYF.

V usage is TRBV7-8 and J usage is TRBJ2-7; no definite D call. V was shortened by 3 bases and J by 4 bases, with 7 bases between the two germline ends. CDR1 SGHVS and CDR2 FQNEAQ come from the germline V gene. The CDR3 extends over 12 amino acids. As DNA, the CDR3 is TGTGCCAGCAGCTTTACCCTTTACGAGCAGTACTTC. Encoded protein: CASSFTLYEQYF.

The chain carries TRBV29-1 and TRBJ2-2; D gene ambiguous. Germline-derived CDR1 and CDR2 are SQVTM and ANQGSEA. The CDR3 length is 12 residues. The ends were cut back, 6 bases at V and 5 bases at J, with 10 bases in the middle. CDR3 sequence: CSVYWKTGELFF. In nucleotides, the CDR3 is TGCAGCGTCTACTGGAAAACCGGGGAGCTGTTTTTT.